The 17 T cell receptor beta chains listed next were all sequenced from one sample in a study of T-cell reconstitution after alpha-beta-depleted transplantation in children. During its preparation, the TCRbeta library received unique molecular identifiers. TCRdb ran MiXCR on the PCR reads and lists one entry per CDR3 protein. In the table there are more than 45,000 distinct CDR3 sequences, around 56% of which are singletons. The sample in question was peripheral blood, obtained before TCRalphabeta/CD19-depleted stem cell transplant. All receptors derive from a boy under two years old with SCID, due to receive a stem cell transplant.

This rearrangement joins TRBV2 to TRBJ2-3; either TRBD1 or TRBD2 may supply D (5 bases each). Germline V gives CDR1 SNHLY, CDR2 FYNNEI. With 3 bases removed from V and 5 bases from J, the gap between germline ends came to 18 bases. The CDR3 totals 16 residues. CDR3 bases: TGTGCCAGCAGTGATACAGGCGGAGCGGTAATAGATACGCAGTATTTT. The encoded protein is CASSDTGGAVIDTQYF.

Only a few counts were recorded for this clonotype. This chain's CDR3 is CASSWAQSGGTDTQYF. The CDR3 DNA reads as TGCGCCAGCAGCTGGGCCCAGTCGGGGGGCACAGATACGCAGTATTTT. The chain employs TRBV5-1 and TRBJ2-3; weak D call: TRBD2 (6 bases). Germline V gene data show CDR1 as SGHRS and CDR2 as YFSETQ. This CDR3 comprises 16 residues. Trimming stripped 3 bases from V and 1 base from J, with 15 bases between.

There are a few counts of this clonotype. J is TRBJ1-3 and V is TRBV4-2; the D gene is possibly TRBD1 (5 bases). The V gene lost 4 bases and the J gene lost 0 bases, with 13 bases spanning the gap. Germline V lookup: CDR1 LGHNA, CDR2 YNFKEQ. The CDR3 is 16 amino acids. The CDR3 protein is CASSLGGASSGNTIYF. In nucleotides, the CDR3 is TGTGCCAGCAGCCTCGGAGGGGCCAGCTCTGGAAACACCATATATTTT.

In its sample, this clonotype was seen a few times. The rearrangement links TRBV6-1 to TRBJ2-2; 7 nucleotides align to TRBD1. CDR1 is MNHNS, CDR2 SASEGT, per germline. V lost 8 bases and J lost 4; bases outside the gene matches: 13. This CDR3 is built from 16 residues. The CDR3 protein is CASGYTGAFLTGELFF. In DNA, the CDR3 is TGTGCCAGCGGATATACAGGGGCCTTCCTCACCGGGGAGCTGTTTTTT.

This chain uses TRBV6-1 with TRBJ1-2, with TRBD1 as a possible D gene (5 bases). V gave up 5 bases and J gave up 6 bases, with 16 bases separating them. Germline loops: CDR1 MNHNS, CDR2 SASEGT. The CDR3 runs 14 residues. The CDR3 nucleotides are TGTGCCAGCAGTAGGGCCAGGGAAAAGGATGGCTACACCTTC. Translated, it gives CASSRAREKDGYTF.

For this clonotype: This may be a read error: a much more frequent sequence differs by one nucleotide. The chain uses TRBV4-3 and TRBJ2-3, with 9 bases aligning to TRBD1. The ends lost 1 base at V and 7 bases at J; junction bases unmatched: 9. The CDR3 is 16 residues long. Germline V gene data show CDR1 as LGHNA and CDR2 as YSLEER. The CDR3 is CASSQVKGQGAYTQYF. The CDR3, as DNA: TGCGCCAGCAGCCAAGTGAAGGGACAGGGAGCATATACGCAGTATTTT.

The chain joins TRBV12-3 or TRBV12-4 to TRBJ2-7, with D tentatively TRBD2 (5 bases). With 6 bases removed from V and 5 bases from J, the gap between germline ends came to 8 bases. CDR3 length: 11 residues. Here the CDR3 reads CASRRTDEQYF. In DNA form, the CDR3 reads TGTGCCAGCAGACGGACTGACGAGCAGTACTTC.

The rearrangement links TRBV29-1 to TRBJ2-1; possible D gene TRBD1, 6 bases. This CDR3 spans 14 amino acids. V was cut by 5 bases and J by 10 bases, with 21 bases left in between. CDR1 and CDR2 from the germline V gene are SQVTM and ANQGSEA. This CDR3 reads CSVPRALQGLEQFF. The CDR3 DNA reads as TGCAGCGTTCCAAGGGCTTTACAGGGTCTCGAGCAGTTCTTC.

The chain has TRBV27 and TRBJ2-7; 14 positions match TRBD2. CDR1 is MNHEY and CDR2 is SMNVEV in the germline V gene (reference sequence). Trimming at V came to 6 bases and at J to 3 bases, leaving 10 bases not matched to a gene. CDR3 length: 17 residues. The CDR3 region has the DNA TGTGCCAGCAGCCGTGGACTAGCGGGGGGCGAGCTCTACGAGCAGTACTTC. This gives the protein CASSRGLAGGELYEQYF.

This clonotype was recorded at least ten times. CDR3 in DNA: TGTGCCAGCAGCTTAGAGGTCGGTGTTTCAGATACGCAGTATTTT. Translating gives CASSLEVGVSDTQYF. V is TRBV11-2 and J is TRBJ2-3; unclear D gene. This CDR3 contains 15 residues. With 0 bases removed from V and 4 bases from J, the gap between germline ends came to 11 bases. The germline V gene has CDR1 SGHAT and CDR2 FQNNGV.

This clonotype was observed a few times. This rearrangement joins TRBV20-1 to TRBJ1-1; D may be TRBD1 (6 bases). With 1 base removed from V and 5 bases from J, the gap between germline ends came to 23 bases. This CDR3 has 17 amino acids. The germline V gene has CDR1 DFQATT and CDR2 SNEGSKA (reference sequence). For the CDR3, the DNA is TGCAGTGCTAGAGGGGCGGGGGCAGCCTTTTCGGATACTGAAGCTTTCTTT. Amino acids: CSARGAGAAFSDTEAFF.

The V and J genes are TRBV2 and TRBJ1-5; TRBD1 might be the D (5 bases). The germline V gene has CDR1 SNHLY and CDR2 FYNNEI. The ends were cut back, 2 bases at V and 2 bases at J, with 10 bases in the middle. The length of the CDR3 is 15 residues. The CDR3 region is CASSEQGLGNQPQHF. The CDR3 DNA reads TGTGCCAGCAGTGAACAGGGATTGGGCAATCAGCCCCAGCATTTT.

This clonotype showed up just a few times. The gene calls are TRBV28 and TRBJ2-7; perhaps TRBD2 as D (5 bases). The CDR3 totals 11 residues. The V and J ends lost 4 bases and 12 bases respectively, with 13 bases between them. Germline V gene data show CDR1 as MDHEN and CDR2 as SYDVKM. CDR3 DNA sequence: TGTGCCAGCAGTTCTGGACTGTGGCGGTACTTC. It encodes CASSSGLWRYF.

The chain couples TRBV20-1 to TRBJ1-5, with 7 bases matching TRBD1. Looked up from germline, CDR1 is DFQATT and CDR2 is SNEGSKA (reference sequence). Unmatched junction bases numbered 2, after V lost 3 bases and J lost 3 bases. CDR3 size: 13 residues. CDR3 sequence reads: CSASDRVNQPQHF. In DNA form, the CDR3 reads TGCAGTGCTAGTGACAGGGTCAATCAGCCCCAGCATTTT.

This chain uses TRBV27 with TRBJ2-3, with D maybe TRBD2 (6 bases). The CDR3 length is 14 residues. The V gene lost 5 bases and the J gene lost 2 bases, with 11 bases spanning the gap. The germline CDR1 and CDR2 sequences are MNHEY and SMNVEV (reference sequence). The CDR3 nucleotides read TGTGCCAGCAGTCCCGGGGGAGACACAGATACGCAGTATTTT. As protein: CASSPGGDTDTQYF.

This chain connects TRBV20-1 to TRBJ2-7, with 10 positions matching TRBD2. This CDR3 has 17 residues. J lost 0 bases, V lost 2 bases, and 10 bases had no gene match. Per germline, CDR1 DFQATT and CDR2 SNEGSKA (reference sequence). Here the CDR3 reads CSARMVLAGRSSYEQYF. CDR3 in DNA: TGCAGTGCTAGAATGGTACTAGCGGGGCGTAGCTCCTACGAGCAGTACTTC.

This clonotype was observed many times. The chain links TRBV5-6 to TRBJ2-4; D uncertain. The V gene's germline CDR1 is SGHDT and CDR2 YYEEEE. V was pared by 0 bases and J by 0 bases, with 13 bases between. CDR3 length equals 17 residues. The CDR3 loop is CASSLGGIGLAKNIQYF. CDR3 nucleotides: TGTGCCAGCAGCTTGGGTGGTATCGGCTTAGCCAAAAACATTCAGTACTTC.